This TCR beta chain was identified during a study of PD-1 blockade in mismatch repair-deficient tumors (dated by TCRdb to the late 2010s). About the study as a whole: Between late 2013 and 2016, the trial enrolled 85 to 100 consecutive patients with about twelve mismatch repair-deficient cancer types, every one of whom had been previously treated and was progressing. Tumor-associated T cell clones in the peripheral blood of patients responding to PD-1 blockade were tracked using deep sequencing of TCR CDR3 regions. Overall study results and their limits: Tumor-resident clones, often undetectable in blood before treatment, expanded rapidly after pembrolizumab and then contracted, generally before radiologic responses.

For every enrolled patient, mismatch repair deficiency was confirmed by either polymerase chain reaction or immunohistochemistry. Three patients who responded to pembrolizumab therapy underwent TCR sequencing. The phase II trial prospectively tested pembrolizumab PD-1 blockade in advanced mismatch repair-deficient cancers regardless of tissue of origin. Serial peripheral blood T cell samples were collected before and at multiple times after starting PD-1 blockade. The timing of each blood sample was reported as weeks after the first dose of pembrolizumab. The receptor library was made with the immunoSEQ multiplex PCR assay. Here the immuneACCESS table is served through TCRdb, limited to in-frame sequences with V and J called. Missing clones are a known gap in these copies; in checked studies unresolved V genes cover under half, and the rest lacks a known reason. This sample has 65,000 to 80,000 clones in its table, and about 78% of those were observed once. The ten largest make up nearly 5.5% of the sample.

From its cysteine to its phenylalanine, the CDR3 spans 15 amino acids. Only the CDR3 portion is preserved as DNA: 45 bases, with reading frame beginning at the first base. After removal of 4 bases from V and 2 bases from J, the junction retains 4 bases not matched to a gene. Taken from the germline V gene, the CDR1 and CDR2 loops are SGHRS and YFSETQ. A note on this clone: What this receptor recognizes is not known. No quality values exist for individual bases; no much larger clone is one base distant.

Sequenced here: peripheral blood, sampled 2 weeks after starting pembrolizumab. Here the chain combines TRBV5-1 and TRBJ2-1; TRBD1 lines up with 9 middle nucleotides. The TCR was taken from an adult with mismatch repair-deficient cancer. The CDR3 loop reads CASSQTGGAYNEQFF. The DNA sequence is given as TGCGCCAGCAGCCAAACAGGGGGCGCCTACAATGAGCAGTTCTTC.